The 21 T cell receptor beta chains reported below all come from one sample, sequenced in a study of a mutant IDH1 vaccine in newly diagnosed glioma. Documented time point: week 23, last vaccination. Mutant IDH1 20-mer peptide, at 300 ug, made up each vaccine dose, with topical imiquimod. No antigen is known for these receptors. Measured with immunoSEQ multiplex PCR; TCRdb has only the in-frame clones, and not every one. The table lists roughly 60,000 clones, about four fifths of them singletons. Specimen: PBMCs, collected from a glioma patient whose treatment included an IDH1 peptide vaccine. These receptors all come from a man aged 35 to 55 with glioma.

Regarding this clone: The sample has other DNA sequences that encode this CDR3 too. The chain has TRBV6-1 and TRBJ1-3; maybe TRBD1 (5 bases). Looked up from germline, CDR1 is MNHNS and CDR2 is SASEGT. The V end was cut by 1 base, the J end by 2 bases, with 6 bases between. The length of the CDR3 is 14 residues. In nucleotides, the CDR3 is TGTGCCAGCAGTGAAGGGACAACTGGAAACACCATATATTTT. Translation gives CASSEGTTGNTIYF.

V and J are TRBV6-5 and TRBJ1-2; TRBD1 is a possible D gene (5 bases). The CDR3 totals 14 residues. Between the trimmed V and J ends, which lost 0 bases and 6 bases, there was a span of 11 bases. Germline values: CDR1 MNHEY, CDR2 SVGAGI. DNA for the CDR3: TGTGCCAGCAGTTACTCCATGCAGGGCGATGGCTACACCTTC. This encodes CASSYSMQGDGYTF.

V is TRBV7-9 and J is TRBJ2-7, with 10 positions matching TRBD1. Trimming at V came to 3 bases and at J to 13 bases, leaving 9 bases not matched to a gene. The germline V gene encodes CDR1 SEHNR and CDR2 FQNEAQ (reference sequence). The length of the CDR3 is 13 residues. The DNA of the CDR3 is TGTGCCAGCAGCTTGACAGGGGGCGCGGAGGAATACTTC. This sequence encodes CASSLTGGAEEYF.

V gene TRBV18 combines with J gene TRBJ2-5; D is possibly TRBD1 or TRBD2 (5 bases each). There are 15 residues in the CDR3. Trimming shortened V by 0 bases and J by 4 bases, and 12 bases separated the two germline ends. The germline V gene encodes CDR1 KGHSH and CDR2 LQKENI. CDR3 loop: CASSPPLTGPETQYF. The CDR3 DNA reads as TGTGCCAGCTCACCACCGTTAACGGGGCCAGAGACCCAGTACTTC. Using reference TRBV18 and TRBJ2-5 for the parts outside the CDR3, the full variable domain is NAGVMQNPRHLVRRRGQEARLRCSPMKGHSHVYWYRQLPEEGLKFMVYLQKENIIDESGMPKERFSAEFPKEGPSILRIQQVVRGDSAAYFCASSPPLTGPETQYFGPGTRLLVL.

The chain recombines TRBV27 with TRBJ1-5; D is perhaps TRBD1 (6 bases). V was clipped by 2 bases and J by 8 bases, with 16 bases between them. Germline V gene sequence: CDR1 MNHEY, CDR2 SMNVEV (reference sequence). This CDR3 is 15 amino acids long. CDR3 in amino acids: CASSLGGAIREPQHF. CDR3 coding DNA: TGTGCCAGCAGTTTAGGGGGCGCGATTAGGGAGCCCCAGCATTTT.

The CDR3 DNA reads TGTGCCAGCAGTTACCTGGGGGGGGGCGCCGACTATGGCTACACCTTC. Amino acids: CASSYLGGGADYGYTF. The rearrangement links TRBV6-6 to TRBJ1-2, with D possibly being TRBD1 (6 bases). Trimming pared 2 bases from V and 3 bases from J, leaving 16 bases between. The CDR3 extends over 16 amino acids. Germline CDR1 is MNHNY and CDR2 is SVGAGI (reference sequence).

This chain links TRBV4-1 with TRBJ1-4; a weak D match, TRBD1 (6 bases). Trimming removed 0 bases from V and 7 bases from J, with 15 bases in between. The germline CDR1 and CDR2 sequences are MGHRA and YSYEKL. The CDR3 loop spans 16 amino acids. CDR3 coding DNA: TGCGCCAGCAGCCAAGATGCTACAGGGCGGGGTGAAAAACTGTTTTTT. Protein: CASSQDATGRGEKLFF.

V usage is TRBV14 and J usage is TRBJ2-7; no firm D call. This CDR3 has 12 residues. V lost 1 base, J lost 3 bases, and 4 bases lay in between. Germline values: CDR1 SGHDN, CDR2 FVKESK. CDR3 sequence (DNA): TGTGCCAGCAGCCAAGGACTCTACGAGCAGTACTTC. This gives the protein CASSQGLYEQYF.

A few counts support this clone. The CDR3 sequence: CSVEIGGDSPLHF. The CDR3, as DNA: TGCAGCGTTGAGATAGGGGGAGATTCACCCCTCCACTTT. V gene TRBV29-1 combines with J gene TRBJ1-6, with a weak D call TRBD1 (6 bases). V was clipped by 3 bases and J by 8 bases, with 11 bases between them. Germline V gives CDR1 SQVTM, CDR2 ANQGSEA. The CDR3 is 13 amino acids.

The chain employs TRBV7-9 and TRBJ1-2; D remains ambiguous. Deletions cut 2 bases from V and 3 bases from J, with 13 bases between. Germline lookup yields CDR1 SEHNR and CDR2 FQNEAQ (reference sequence). The CDR3 length is 15 residues. This CDR3 reads CASSLSLPGDYGYTF. CDR3 in DNA: TGTGCCAGCAGCTTATCCCTGCCCGGGGACTATGGCTACACCTTC.

The V and J genes are TRBV6-5 and TRBJ1-1; D not resolved. This CDR3 comprises 13 residues. Per the germline V gene, CDR1 is MNHEY and CDR2 is SVGAGI. V shed 0 bases and J shed 8 bases, with 10 bases lying between them. This CDR3 is CASSYSVPTEAFF. In DNA form, the CDR3 reads TGTGCCAGCAGTTACTCGGTTCCGACGGAAGCTTTCTTT.

The genes are TRBV29-1 and TRBJ2-1, with D perhaps assigned TRBD1 or TRBD2 (6 bases each). Germline CDR1 is SQVTM and CDR2 is ANQGSEA. The V end lost 5 bases, the J end lost 3 bases, and 11 bases lay between the germline ends. This CDR3 comprises 13 residues. The CDR3: CSVPGAYYNEQFF. For the CDR3, the DNA is TGCAGCGTTCCGGGGGCGTACTACAATGAGCAGTTCTTC.

This clone was seen more than once but under ten times. The genes are TRBV14 and TRBJ2-3; no firm D call. Trimming shortened V by 5 bases and J by 0 bases, and 3 bases separated the two germline ends. The CDR3 contains 12 residues. Germline V lookup: CDR1 SGHDN, CDR2 FVKESK. In nucleotides, the CDR3 is TGTGCCAGCAGCTACAGCACAGATACGCAGTATTTT. This sequence encodes CASSYSTDTQYF.

The CDR3 loop is CASSLGVGAAQETQYF. CDR3 in DNA: TGCGCCAGCAGCTTGGGGGTTGGGGCGGCCCAAGAGACCCAGTACTTC. The chain carries TRBV5-1 and TRBJ2-5; tentatively, D is TRBD1 (5 bases). The CDR3 contains 16 residues. V shed 0 bases and J shed 1 base, with 13 bases lying between them. Germline CDR1 SGHRS, CDR2 YFSETQ. The whole variable domain, remainder taken from reference TRBV5-1 and TRBJ2-5, is KAGVTQTPRYLIKTRGQQVTLSCSPISGHRSVSWYQQTPGQGLQFLFEYFSETQRNKGNFPGRFSGRQFSNSRSEMNVSTLELGDSALYLCASSLGVGAAQETQYFGPGTRLLVL.

The chain combines TRBV5-5 with TRBJ1-1; D gene ambiguous. The CDR3 spans 13 residues. CDR1 is SGHKS, CDR2 YYEKEE, per germline (reference sequence). V gave up 6 bases and J gave up 4 bases, with 13 bases separating them. CDR3: CASIRWGATEAFF. The CDR3 region has the DNA TGTGCCAGCATCCGGTGGGGTGCCACTGAAGCTTTCTTT. Complete variable domain (other parts from reference TRBV5-5 and TRBJ1-1): DAGVTQSPTHLIKTRGQQVTLRCSPISGHKSVSWYQQVLGQGPQFIFQYYEKEERGRGNFPDRFSARQFPNYSSELNVNALLLGDSALYLCASIRWGATEAFFGQGTRLTVV.

The chain has TRBV4-2 and TRBJ1-5; TRBD1 agrees at 7 bases. CDR3 length: 17 amino acids. Germline CDR1 is LGHNA and CDR2 is YNFKEQ. V lost 4 bases, J lost 3 bases, and 12 bases stayed unmatched. The CDR3 DNA reads TGTGCCAGCAGCCCGACGGGTCCAGGGGGGACCAATCAGCCCCAGCATTTT. Protein sequence: CASSPTGPGGTNQPQHF.

This chain joins TRBV5-1 and TRBJ2-5; D is undetermined. V was clipped by 4 bases and J by 1 base, with 8 bases between them. The CDR3 is 13 residues long. From germline, CDR1 is SGHRS and CDR2 YFSETQ. The CDR3 nucleotides are TGCGCCAGCAGCGTTGCAGCCCAAGAGACCCAGTACTTC. It specifies CASSVAAQETQYF.

J is TRBJ2-1 and V is TRBV7-9; unclear D gene. The CDR3 extends over 12 amino acids. In germline, CDR1 is SEHNR, CDR2 FQNEAQ (reference sequence). V shed 1 base and J shed 7 bases, with 5 bases lying between them. CDR3 sequence (DNA): TGTGCCAGCAGCTTAGTAAGAAATGAGCAGTTCTTC. It yields the protein CASSLVRNEQFF.

This clone was detected only a few times. The gene calls are TRBV11-2 and TRBJ1-5, with D uncertain. The CDR3 runs to 15 residues. Trimming removed 2 bases from V and 0 bases from J, with 8 bases in between. Germline lookup yields CDR1 SGHAT and CDR2 FQNNGV. This chain's CDR3 is CASSLNRDSNQPQHF. Here the CDR3 DNA reads TGTGCCAGCAGCTTAAACCGCGATAGCAATCAGCCCCAGCATTTT.

The chain has TRBV6-1 and TRBJ1-5, with D unclear. CDR3 size: 14 residues. The ends were cut back, 7 bases at V and 4 bases at J, with 14 bases in the middle. Per germline, CDR1 MNHNS and CDR2 SASEGT. CDR3 amino acids: CASTEISANQPQHF. The CDR3 DNA follows: TGTGCCAGCACTGAGATCTCTGCTAATCAGCCCCAGCATTTT.

This rearrangement joins TRBV4-1 to TRBJ2-2, with D perhaps being TRBD1 or TRBD2 (5 bases each). Trimming took off 0 bases at V and 5 bases at J, with 16 bases between the two ends. Germline CDR1 and CDR2: MGHRA and YSYEKL. CDR3 length: 17 residues. In DNA, the CDR3 is TGCGCCAGCAGCCAAGAGGCTCGGGGCTTGGGAACCGGGGAGCTGTTTTTT. Protein: CASSQEARGLGTGELFF.